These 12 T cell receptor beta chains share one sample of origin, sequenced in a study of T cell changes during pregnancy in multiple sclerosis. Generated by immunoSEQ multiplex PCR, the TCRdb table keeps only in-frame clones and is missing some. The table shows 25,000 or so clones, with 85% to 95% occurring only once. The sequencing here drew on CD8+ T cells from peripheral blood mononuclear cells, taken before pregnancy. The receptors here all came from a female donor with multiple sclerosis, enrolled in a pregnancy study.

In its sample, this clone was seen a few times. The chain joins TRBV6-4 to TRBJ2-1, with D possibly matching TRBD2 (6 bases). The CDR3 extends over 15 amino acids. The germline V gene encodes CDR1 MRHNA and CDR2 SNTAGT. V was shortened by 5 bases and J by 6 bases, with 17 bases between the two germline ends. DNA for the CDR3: TGTGCCAGCAGTCCAGGCGGGACTCAATCCAATGAGCAGTTCTTC. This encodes CASSPGGTQSNEQFF.

The CDR3 coding sequence is TGTGCCAGTAGTCCGACTAGCGTCTCCTACGAGCAGTACTTC. Encoded protein: CASSPTSVSYEQYF. J is TRBJ2-7 and V is TRBV19; 8 bases line up with TRBD2. The CDR3 consists of 14 residues. From germline, CDR1 is LNHDA and CDR2 SQIVND (reference sequence). Trimming took 5 bases from V and 0 from J; bases not matched to a gene: 3.

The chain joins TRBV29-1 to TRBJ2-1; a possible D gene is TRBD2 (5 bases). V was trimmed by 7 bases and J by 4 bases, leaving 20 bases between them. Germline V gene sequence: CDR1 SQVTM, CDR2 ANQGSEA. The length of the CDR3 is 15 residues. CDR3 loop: CSGVRLGGGYNEQFF. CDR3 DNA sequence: TGCAGCGGCGTCAGGCTTGGCGGAGGTTACAATGAGCAGTTCTTC.

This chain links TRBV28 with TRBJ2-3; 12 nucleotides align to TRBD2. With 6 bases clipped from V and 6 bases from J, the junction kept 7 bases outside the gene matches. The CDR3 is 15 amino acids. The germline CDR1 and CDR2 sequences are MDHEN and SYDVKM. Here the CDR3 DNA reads TGTGCCAGCAGCCAACTAGCGGGAGGTGGGGATACGCAGTATTTT. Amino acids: CASSQLAGGGDTQYF.

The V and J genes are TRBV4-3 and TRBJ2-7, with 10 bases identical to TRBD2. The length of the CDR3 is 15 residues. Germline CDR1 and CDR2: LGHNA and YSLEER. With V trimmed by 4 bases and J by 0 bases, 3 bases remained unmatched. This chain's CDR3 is CASSPGTSDSYEQYF. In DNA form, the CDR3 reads TGCGCCAGCAGCCCCGGGACTAGCGACTCCTACGAGCAGTACTTC.

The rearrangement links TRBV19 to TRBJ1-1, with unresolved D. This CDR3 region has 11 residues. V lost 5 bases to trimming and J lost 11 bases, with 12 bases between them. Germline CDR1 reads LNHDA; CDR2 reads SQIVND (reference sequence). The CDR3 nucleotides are TGTGCCAGTAGTTCATTAGCGTCGGCTTTCTTT. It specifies CASSSLASAFF.

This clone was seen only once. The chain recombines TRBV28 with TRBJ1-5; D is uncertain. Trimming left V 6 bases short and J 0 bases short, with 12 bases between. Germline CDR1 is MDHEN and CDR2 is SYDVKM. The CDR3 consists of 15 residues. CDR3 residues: CASRGRPYSNQPQHF. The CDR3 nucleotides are TGTGCCAGCAGAGGGAGGCCATATAGCAATCAGCCCCAGCATTTT.

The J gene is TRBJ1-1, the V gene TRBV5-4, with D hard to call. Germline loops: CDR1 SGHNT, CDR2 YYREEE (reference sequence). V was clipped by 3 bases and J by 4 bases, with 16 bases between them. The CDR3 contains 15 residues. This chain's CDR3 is CASSSARLRSTEAFF. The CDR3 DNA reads TGTGCCAGCAGCTCTGCTAGACTGAGGAGCACTGAAGCTTTCTTT. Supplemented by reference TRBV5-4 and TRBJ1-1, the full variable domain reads ETGVTQSPTHLIKTRGQQVTLRCSSQSGHNTVSWYQQALGQGPQFIFQYYREEENGRGNFPPRFSGLQFPNYSSELNVNALELDDSALYLCASSSARLRSTEAFFGQGTRLTVV.

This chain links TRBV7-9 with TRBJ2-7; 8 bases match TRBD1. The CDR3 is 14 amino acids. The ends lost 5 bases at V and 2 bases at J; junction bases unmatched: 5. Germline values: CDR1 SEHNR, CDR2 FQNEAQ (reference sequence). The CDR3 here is CASSLGQGAYEQYF. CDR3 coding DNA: TGTGCCAGCAGCCTCGGACAGGGTGCCTACGAGCAGTACTTC.

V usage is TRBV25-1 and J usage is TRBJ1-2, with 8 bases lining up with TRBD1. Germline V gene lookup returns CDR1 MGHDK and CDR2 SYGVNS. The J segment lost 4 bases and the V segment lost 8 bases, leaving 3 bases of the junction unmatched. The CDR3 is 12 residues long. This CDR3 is CASDTGGYGYTF. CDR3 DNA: TGTGCCAGCGATACAGGGGGCTATGGCTACACCTTC.

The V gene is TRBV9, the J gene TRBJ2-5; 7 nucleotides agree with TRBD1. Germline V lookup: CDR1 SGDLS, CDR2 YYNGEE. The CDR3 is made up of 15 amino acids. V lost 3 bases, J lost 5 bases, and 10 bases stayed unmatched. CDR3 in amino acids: CASSAEQGMSETQYF. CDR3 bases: TGTGCCAGCAGCGCGGAACAGGGGATGAGTGAGACCCAGTACTTC.

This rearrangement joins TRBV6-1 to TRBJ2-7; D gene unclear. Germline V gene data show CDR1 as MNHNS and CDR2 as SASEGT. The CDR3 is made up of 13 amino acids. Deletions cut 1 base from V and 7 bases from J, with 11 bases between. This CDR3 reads CASSEGALWEQYF. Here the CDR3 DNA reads TGTGCCAGCAGTGAAGGCGCACTTTGGGAGCAGTACTTC.